The 10 T cell receptor beta chains presented below share a single source sample, sequenced in a study of blood T cell repertoires in COVID-19. Sequencing used immunoSEQ multiplex PCR; TCRdb keeps in-frame clones, though not all of them. The profile shows more than 75,000 clones, around nine tenths of them singletons. Sequenced sample: peripheral blood. The receptors derive from a man younger than 40 with acute or convalescent COVID-19.

V is TRBV11-3 and J is TRBJ2-2; D might be TRBD2 (5 bases). The V gene's germline CDR1 is SGHNT and CDR2 YENEEA. The CDR3 extends over 13 amino acids. With 5 bases removed from V and 6 bases from J, the gap between germline ends came to 10 bases. The CDR3 region has the DNA TGTGCCAGCAGCGCCACTAGAGCCGGGGAGCTGTTTTTT. This translates into CASSATRAGELFF.

CDR3 nucleotide sequence: TGTGCCAGCAGTCTCTACCCGGGGGGCGCGGTGAACACTGAAGCTTTCTTT. Protein sequence: CASSLYPGGAVNTEAFF. The chain has TRBV28 and TRBJ1-1, with D perhaps TRBD1 (6 bases). This CDR3 spans 17 amino acids. The V and J ends lost 5 bases and 0 bases respectively, with 19 bases between them. Looked up from germline, CDR1 is MDHEN and CDR2 is SYDVKM.

The V call is TRBV29-1, the J call TRBJ1-2; a possible D gene is TRBD1 (6 bases). This CDR3 contains 13 residues. In germline, CDR1 is SQVTM, CDR2 ANQGSEA. The germline V and J ends were trimmed by 4 bases and 4 bases, with 13 bases remaining between them. In DNA form, the CDR3 reads TGCAGCGTTGCGGGGGGCTCTGTCTATGGCTACACCTTC. It translates to CSVAGGSVYGYTF.

The chain is built from TRBV3-1 (or the pseudogene TRBV3-2) and TRBJ1-2; TRBD1 agrees at 10 bases. The CDR3 is 15 amino acids. The trim removed 4 bases at V and 3 bases at J, leaving 5 bases unmatched. CDR1 is LGHDT, CDR2 YNNKEL, per germline (reference sequence). In nucleotides, the CDR3 is TGTGCCAGCAGCCTAGCGACAGGGGGCTACTATGGCTACACCTTC. This gives the protein CASSLATGGYYGYTF.

The chain links TRBV3-1 (or the pseudogene TRBV3-2) to TRBJ2-1; TRBD1 aligns across 9 bases. Germline-derived CDR1 and CDR2 are LGHDT and YNNKEL (reference sequence). This CDR3 spans 17 amino acids. Trimming removed 0 bases from V and 5 bases from J; junction bases left unmatched: 8. CDR3 sequence reads: CASSQELGQGRNNEQFF. The CDR3 DNA follows: TGTGCCAGCAGCCAAGAGTTGGGACAGGGCCGAAACAATGAGCAGTTCTTC.

The rearrangement joins TRBV6-5 to TRBJ1-4, with D hard to call. Trimming took off 6 bases at V and 3 bases at J, with 14 bases between the two ends. CDR1 MNHEY and CDR2 SVGAGI come from the germline V gene. This CDR3 contains 15 residues. The CDR3 bases are TGTGCCAGCAGCCTTAGACTCGGTTCTAATGAAAAACTGTTTTTT. This translates into CASSLRLGSNEKLFF.

The chain employs TRBV27 and TRBJ1-3; D perhaps matches TRBD1 (5 bases). V lost 3 bases, J lost 0 bases, and 21 bases lay in between. The CDR3 loop spans 19 amino acids. Germline CDR1 reads MNHEY; CDR2 reads SMNVEV (reference sequence). CDR3: CASSFSHRSLLISGNTIYF. The CDR3 DNA reads as TGTGCCAGCAGTTTTAGTCACAGGTCCCTACTCATCTCTGGAAACACCATATATTTT.

The chain employs TRBV7-6 and TRBJ1-5, with D maybe TRBD1 (5 bases). V dropped 5 bases and J dropped 6 bases, with 20 bases sitting between them. The CDR3 sequence is 16 residues long. CDR1 is SGHVS, CDR2 FNYEAQ, per germline. The CDR3 coding sequence is TGTGCCAGCAGCCCTTTGGGGGGGATTGTCCCTCAGCCCCAGCATTTT. Translated: CASSPLGGIVPQPQHF.

This sequence joins TRBV4-3 and TRBJ2-1, with D tentatively TRBD2 (6 bases). Germline assignment: CDR1 LGHNA and CDR2 YSLEER. Trimming pared 0 bases from V and 0 bases from J, leaving 18 bases between. This CDR3 spans 19 amino acids. DNA for the CDR3: TGCGCCAGCAGCCAAGATTGGACTACCCCTCCGAGCTCCTACAATGAGCAGTTCTTC. This gives the protein CASSQDWTTPPSSYNEQFF.

The gene calls are TRBV18 and TRBJ1-4; the D is unclear. CDR3 size: 17 residues. Per germline, CDR1 KGHSH and CDR2 LQKENI. Between the trimmed V and J ends, which lost 5 bases and 5 bases, there was a span of 21 bases. CDR3 nucleotide sequence: TGTGCCAGCTCAGGACTGGCGGGCGGAGGCAGCAATGAAAAACTGTTTTTT. Translated, it gives CASSGLAGGGSNEKLFF.